The 13 T cell receptor beta chains listed next were all sequenced from one sample in a study of CD8+CD57+ T cells in acquired aplastic anemia. Patients selected for sequencing had displayed CD8+CD57+ cell expansion by flow cytometry. TCR beta VDJ and CDR3 profiles were obtained from a genomic DNA template. TCRdb fed the reads into MiXCR, producing one record per CDR3 protein. The table shows 150,000 or so distinct CDR3 sequences, with around 48% occurring only once. Input material: sorted CD4+, CD8+, or CD8+CD57+ T cells (not recorded which) from PBMCs. These receptors all come from a human donor with aplastic anemia.

V is TRBV24-1 and J is TRBJ2-5; 10 nucleotides match TRBD2. The DNA end lines up better with TRBJ2-1; the J call may be wrong. The germline gives CDR1 KGHDR, CDR2 SFDVKD. The CDR3 length is 15 residues. The CDR3 nucleotides are TGTGCCACCAGTGCTAGGTTAGCGGGAGGACAAGAGCAGTTCTTC. This codes for CATSARLAGGQEQFF.

CDR3 region: CASNLASYEQYF. The CDR3 DNA reads as TGTGCCAGCAACTTGGCGTCCTACGAGCAGTACTTC. The chain is built from TRBV2 and TRBJ2-7; D remains unclear. The V gene lost 7 bases and the J gene lost 1 base, with 8 bases spanning the gap. This CDR3 contains 12 residues. CDR1 is SNHLY and CDR2 is FYNNEI in the germline V gene.

This clonotype was seen many times. The chain combines TRBV6-5 with TRBJ1-2; tentative D call: TRBD1 (5 bases). This CDR3 has 13 residues. Germline assignment: CDR1 MNHEY and CDR2 SVGAGI. V was clipped by 4 bases and J by 4 bases, with 10 bases between them. The CDR3 loop is CASSSGTVYGYTF. The CDR3 DNA follows: TGTGCCAGCAGTTCCGGGACGGTCTATGGCTACACCTTC.

This clonotype was observed once. At one boundary the junction diverges from the germline segment, which might be a read error. This chain connects TRBV6-4 to TRBJ2-1; D possibly corresponds to TRBD2 (5 bases). This CDR3 region has 15 residues. CDR1 and CDR2 from the germline V gene are MRHNA and SNTAGT. CDR3: CASSDSGGSCNEQFF. In DNA, the CDR3 is TGTGCCAGCAGTGACAGCGGAGGCTCCTGCAATGAGCAGTTCTTC.

The gene calls are TRBV3-1 and TRBJ2-1; D remains unclear. The ends were cut back, 1 base at V and 8 bases at J, with 3 bases in the middle. The CDR3 runs to 11 residues. Germline V lookup: CDR1 LGHDT, CDR2 YNNKEL (reference sequence). The CDR3 sequence: CASSQGYEQFF. CDR3 nucleotide sequence: TGTGCCAGCAGCCAAGGATATGAGCAGTTCTTC.

J is TRBJ1-4 and V is TRBV12-3 or TRBV12-4; TRBD1 matches 11 bases. The CDR3 runs 15 residues. V lost 7 bases and J lost 7; bases outside the gene matches: 8. CDR3 region: CASTYTGTGGEKLFF. CDR3 bases: TGTGCCAGCACCTACACCGGGACAGGGGGTGAAAAACTGTTTTTT.

DNA of the CDR3: TGTGCCAGCGGGGTCCAACAGCGCAATCAGCCCCAGCATTTT. Protein product: CASGVQQRNQPQHF. V usage is TRBV2 and J usage is TRBJ1-5; D is unclear. Germline loops: CDR1 SNHLY, CDR2 FYNNEI. Trimming stripped 8 bases from V and 2 bases from J, with 13 bases between. The CDR3 runs 14 residues.

As for this clonotype: One base away lies a much larger clone, so this may be a sequencing read error. The missing conserved phenylalanine or tryptophan at the end of this CDR3 makes a read error likely. This chain uses TRBV6-2 or TRBV6-3 with TRBJ2-7; D perhaps matches TRBD2 (5 bases). CDR3 length: 11 residues. With 6 bases removed from V and 7 bases from J, the gap between germline ends came to 10 bases. From germline, CDR1 is MNHEY and CDR2 SVGEGT. The CDR3 bases are TGTGCCAGCAGCGAGGGCTATGAGCAGTACCTC. Its protein product is CASSEGYEQYL.

There are many counts of this clonotype. The V and J genes are TRBV28 and TRBJ2-7; D may be TRBD1 (6 bases). The CDR3 runs to 12 residues. Looked up from germline, CDR1 is MDHEN and CDR2 is SYDVKM. V dropped 7 bases and J dropped 2 bases, with 9 bases sitting between them. CDR3 protein: CASNRVAYEQYF. The DNA for the CDR3 is TGTGCCAGCAACAGGGTTGCCTACGAGCAGTACTTC.

The V call is TRBV12-3 or TRBV12-4, the J call TRBJ2-1; D ambiguous. The CDR3 has 16 residues. Trimming left V 6 bases short and J 2 bases short, with 17 bases between. CDR3 in amino acids: CASSPSLATPYNEQFF. CDR3 nucleotides: TGTGCCAGCAGCCCTTCGTTGGCCACTCCCTACAATGAGCAGTTCTTC.

A remark on this clonotype: The conserved final phenylalanine or tryptophan is absent from the CDR3, which likely points to a read error. CDR3 residues: CATSGDPEGHGQYS. The CDR3 DNA reads as TGTGCCACCAGCGGGGATCCCGAAGGGCACGGGCAGTACTCC. The chain joins TRBV15 to TRBJ2-7; D not certain. The CDR3 is made up of 14 amino acids. The germline V gene has CDR1 LNHNV and CDR2 YYDKDF (reference sequence). Trimming took off 5 bases at V and 9 bases at J, with 20 bases between the two ends.

The V gene is TRBV10-3, the J gene TRBJ2-2; D possibly matches TRBD1 or TRBD2 (5 bases each). This CDR3 is built from 13 residues. Germline CDR1 is ENHRY and CDR2 is SYGVKD. V was pared by 6 bases and J by 6 bases, with 11 bases between. The CDR3 DNA is TGTGCCATCAGCCGGGACCCGTCCGGGGAGCTGTTTTTT. Amino acids: CAISRDPSGELFF.

In this sample, this clonotype turned up many times. The V call is TRBV6-4, the J call TRBJ2-3; tentatively, D is TRBD2 (5 bases). CDR3 length: 13 amino acids. V lost 0 bases to trimming and J lost 8 bases, with 9 bases between them. Germline V CDR1 and CDR2: MRHNA, SNTAGT. The CDR3 loop reads CASSDSELATQYF. For the CDR3, the DNA is TGTGCCAGCAGTGACTCGGAGCTAGCTACGCAGTATTTT.